The 25 T cell receptor beta chains below all came from one sample that was sequenced in a study of cytomegalovirus exposure and HLA in healthy donors. PCR was performed using 60 Vbeta and 13 Jbeta primers. The protocol was immunoSEQ multiplex PCR, while the TCRdb copy is restricted to in-frame clones and leaves out a portion. The repertoire table contains approximately 120,000 clones. Sequencing was carried out using PBMCs. These receptors came from a man younger than 45 in good health and CMV-seronegative.

The rearrangement joins TRBV30 to TRBJ2-1, with TRBD2 identical over 13 bases. The CDR3 spans 24 residues. Germline V gives CDR1 GTSNPN, CDR2 SVGIG (reference sequence). The J segment lost 0 bases and the V segment lost 1 base, leaving 24 bases of the junction unmatched. The CDR3: CAWSEDWGLAGPRSASSSYNEQFF. CDR3 DNA: TGTGCCTGGAGTGAGGACTGGGGACTAGCGGGACCTAGATCCGCCTCGAGCTCCTACAATGAGCAGTTCTTC.

The chain has TRBV4-1 and TRBJ2-1; 14 nucleotides line up with TRBD2. Germline-derived CDR1 and CDR2 are MGHRA and YSYEKL. This CDR3 is built from 17 residues. Trimming cost V 2 bases and J 7 bases; bases outside gene matches: 7. The CDR3 bases are TGCGCCAGCAGCCAAACCCGACTAGCGGGAGGGAAAAATGAGCAGTTCTTC. This translates into CASSQTRLAGGKNEQFF.

V and J are TRBV18 and TRBJ2-1, with 8 positions matching TRBD2. The CDR3 is 16 residues long. Germline V gives CDR1 KGHSH, CDR2 LQKENI. The V segment lost 6 bases and the J segment 2 bases; nucleotides outside the gene matches: 9. The DNA for the CDR3 is TGTGCCAGCTCCCAGTTTCGCGGGAGGCCCTACAATGAGCAGTTCTTC. This sequence encodes CASSQFRGRPYNEQFF.

The chain joins TRBV9 to TRBJ1-3; D gene ambiguous. CDR3 length: 16 residues. The V and J ends lost 4 bases and 0 bases respectively, with 14 bases between them. Per germline, CDR1 SGDLS and CDR2 YYNGEE. CDR3: CASSPTSDSSGNTIYF. As DNA, the CDR3 is TGTGCCAGCAGCCCCACTAGTGATTCCTCTGGAAACACCATATATTTT. The variable domain in full, with the rest retrieved from reference TRBV9 and TRBJ1-3, is DSGVTQTPKHLITATGQRVTLRCSPRSGDLSVYWYQQSLDQGLQFLIQYYNGEERAKGNILERFSAQQFPDLHSELNLSSLELGDSALYFCASSPTSDSSGNTIYFGEGSWLTVV.

V usage is TRBV5-1 and J usage is TRBJ2-5; tentative D call: TRBD1 (6 bases). The V gene's germline CDR1 is SGHRS and CDR2 YFSETQ. The CDR3 runs 14 residues. The germline V and J ends were trimmed by 2 bases and 1 base, with 9 bases remaining between them. CDR3 amino acids: CASSFLDSQETQYF. CDR3 DNA sequence: TGCGCCAGCAGCTTCCTGGACAGCCAAGAGACCCAGTACTTC.

The chain carries TRBV7-9 and TRBJ2-1; D remains ambiguous. V was clipped by 5 bases and J by 3 bases, with 14 bases between them. This CDR3 has 15 residues. Per germline, CDR1 SEHNR and CDR2 FQNEAQ (reference sequence). CDR3 sequence: CASSDSTPYYNEQFF. The DNA of the CDR3 is TGTGCCAGCAGCGATTCGACTCCCTACTACAATGAGCAGTTCTTC.

The V call is TRBV6-1, the J call TRBJ2-5; 8 bases map to TRBD1. V shed 0 bases and J 5 bases; nucleotides not matched to a gene: 8. Germline V gene lookup returns CDR1 MNHNS and CDR2 SASEGT. This CDR3 spans 16 amino acids. The CDR3 coding sequence is TGTGCCAGCAGTGAAGCGGAAGCAGGGGGCCAGGAGACCCAGTACTTC. It translates to CASSEAEAGGQETQYF.

The chain couples TRBV4-1 to TRBJ1-4; no definite D call. V lost 0 bases and J 1 base, leaving 6 bases between the germline ends. The CDR3 is 15 residues long. Germline loops: CDR1 MGHRA, CDR2 YSYEKL. The CDR3 nucleotides are TGCGCCAGCAGCCAAGAGGGAGGAACTAATGAAAAACTGTTTTTT. This codes for CASSQEGGTNEKLFF.

The gene calls are TRBV5-5 and TRBJ2-7, with D possibly TRBD1 on 5 matching bases. The CDR3 totals 15 residues. In germline, CDR1 is SGHKS, CDR2 YYEKEE (reference sequence). The V end was cut by 2 bases, the J end by 0 bases, with 12 bases between. The CDR3 here is CASSFSWGNSYEQYF. The CDR3 DNA follows: TGTGCCAGCAGCTTCTCCTGGGGCAACTCCTACGAGCAGTACTTC.

This sequence joins TRBV19 and TRBJ1-5; D perhaps matches TRBD1 (5 bases). Per germline, CDR1 LNHDA and CDR2 SQIVND (reference sequence). The CDR3 is 14 amino acids. Trimming left V 7 bases short and J 11 bases short, with 21 bases between. CDR3 sequence reads: CASTQDLRGMAQHF. Here the CDR3 DNA reads TGTGCCAGTACCCAAGACCTGCGGGGGATGGCCCAGCATTTT.

V usage is TRBV27 and J usage is TRBJ2-7, with 9 positions matching TRBD1. CDR1 is MNHEY, CDR2 SMNVEV, per germline (reference sequence). This CDR3 comprises 14 residues. The ends lost 3 bases at V and 3 bases at J; junction bases unmatched: 3. In DNA form, the CDR3 reads TGTGCCAGCAGTTTCGCGGGACAGGGCTACGAGCAGTACTTC. Its translation: CASSFAGQGYEQYF.

CDR3 residues: CSVRGGEKLFF. The CDR3, as DNA: TGCAGTGTCAGGGGCGGAGAAAAACTGTTTTTT. The genes are TRBV20-1 and TRBJ1-4, with D maybe TRBD1 (6 bases). CDR3 size: 11 residues. Trimming pared 7 bases from V and 8 bases from J, leaving 11 bases between. Germline loops: CDR1 DFQATT, CDR2 SNEGSKA (reference sequence).

V usage is TRBV28 and J usage is TRBJ2-2, with D possibly TRBD2 on 6 matching bases. Germline CDR1 MDHEN, CDR2 SYDVKM. The CDR3 contains 16 residues. V was clipped by 6 bases and J by 5 bases, with 19 bases between them. The CDR3 here is CASRGGGQGWTGELFF. For the CDR3, the DNA is TGTGCCAGCAGGGGTGGAGGGCAGGGTTGGACCGGGGAGCTGTTTTTT.

V usage is TRBV29-1 and J usage is TRBJ1-1; TRBD1 is a possible D gene (5 bases). The CDR3 runs to 13 residues. V was clipped by 4 bases and J by 5 bases, with 14 bases between them. Looked up from germline, CDR1 is SQVTM and CDR2 is ANQGSEA. The CDR3, as DNA: TGCAGCGTTGGAACGAGGGGAGGGACTGAAGCTTTCTTT. Amino acid sequence: CSVGTRGGTEAFF.

The J gene is TRBJ2-1, the V gene TRBV11-3; tentatively, D is TRBD1 (6 bases). CDR3 size: 13 residues. Germline CDR1 reads SGHNT; CDR2 reads YENEEA. Trimming removed 5 bases from V and 2 bases from J, with 7 bases in between. This CDR3 reads CASSHRAYNEQFF. In DNA, the CDR3 is TGTGCCAGCAGCCACAGGGCCTACAATGAGCAGTTCTTC. The whole variable domain, filled in from reference TRBV11-3 and TRBJ2-1, reads EAGVVQSPRYKIIEKKQPVAFWCNPISGHNTLYWYLQNLGQGPELLIRYENEEAVDDSQLPKDRFSAERLKGVDSTLKIQPAELGDSAVYLCASSHRAYNEQFFGPGTRLTVL.

This chain joins TRBV11-2 and TRBJ2-1; a possible D gene is TRBD2 (5 bases). The length of the CDR3 is 18 residues. CDR1 and CDR2 (germline): SGHAT, FQNNGV. Trimming took 1 base from V and 4 from J, leaving 20 bases between them. CDR3 in amino acids: CASSLGLGEGAQYNEQFF. In nucleotides, the CDR3 is TGTGCCAGCAGCTTAGGGTTGGGAGAGGGAGCACAGTACAATGAGCAGTTCTTC.

Remarks on this clone: The junction shows a germline mismatch at one end, possibly a read error. The CDR3 region is CASSLDYRDRSSYEQHF. In nucleotides, the CDR3 is TGTGCCAGCAGCTTAGATTACCGGGACAGGAGCTCCTACGAGCAGCACTTC. The genes are TRBV11-2 and TRBJ2-7; 8 bases align to TRBD1. This CDR3 region has 17 residues. Germline V CDR1 and CDR2: SGHAT, FQNNGV.

The chain carries TRBV2 and TRBJ1-1; 10 positions agree with TRBD1. With 8 bases clipped from V and 6 bases from J, the junction kept 18 bases outside the gene matches. CDR3 length: 17 amino acids. CDR1 and CDR2 (germline): SNHLY, FYNNEI. The chain's CDR3 is CASHPGQGPSRRAEAFF. Written as DNA, the CDR3 is TGTGCCAGCCACCCGGGACAGGGGCCGAGTCGTCGAGCTGAAGCTTTCTTT.

The gene calls are TRBV5-5 and TRBJ2-7; weak D call: TRBD1 (6 bases). Trimming shortened V by 3 bases and J by 0 bases, and 7 bases separated the two germline ends. Germline lookup yields CDR1 SGHKS and CDR2 YYEKEE (reference sequence). The CDR3 runs 13 residues. The CDR3 protein is CASSWDTSYEQYF. The CDR3 nucleotides are TGTGCCAGCAGCTGGGACACCTCCTACGAGCAGTACTTC.

The rearrangement joins TRBV7-3 to TRBJ2-3; 13 bases match TRBD2. The junction had 9 bases not matched to a gene; V was cut back by 5 bases and J by 4 bases. The germline V gene encodes CDR1 SGHTA and CDR2 FQGTGA. This CDR3 spans 17 amino acids. The CDR3 reads CASSAGLAGQSADTQYF. The CDR3, as DNA: TGTGCCAGCAGCGCGGGACTAGCGGGACAATCTGCAGATACGCAGTATTTT.

The V and J genes are TRBV4-1 and TRBJ2-5; TRBD2 matches 8 bases. After removal of 0 bases from V and 1 base from J, the junction contained 7 bases not matched to a gene. CDR3 size: 17 residues. Germline CDR1 and CDR2: MGHRA and YSYEKL. CDR3 loop: CASSQEERLAGQETQYF. In DNA, the CDR3 is TGCGCCAGCAGCCAAGAGGAGAGGCTAGCGGGCCAAGAGACCCAGTACTTC.

The CDR3 here is CAISSLRGLVGRAYNEQFF. CDR3 nucleotides: TGTGCCATCAGCTCCCTCCGGGGACTAGTCGGTAGAGCCTACAATGAGCAGTTCTTC. This rearrangement joins TRBV10-3 to TRBJ2-1; the match to TRBD2 covers 8 bases. V trimming: 6 bases; J trimming: 2 bases; junction bases outside the gene matches: 18. The CDR3 has 19 residues. CDR1 is ENHRY, CDR2 SYGVKD, per germline.

This chain joins TRBV29-1 and TRBJ1-2; D is uncertain. The germline V gene encodes CDR1 SQVTM and CDR2 ANQGSEA. CDR3 size: 11 residues. V was clipped by 3 bases and J by 7 bases, with 9 bases between them. The CDR3 nucleotides are TGCAGCGTTGAGAGGGCTACTGGCTACACCTTC. Amino acids: CSVERATGYTF.

The chain has TRBV9 and TRBJ2-5; D gene unclear. The CDR3 is made up of 15 amino acids. V was trimmed by 0 bases and J by 2 bases, leaving 11 bases between them. Germline V gene lookup returns CDR1 SGDLS and CDR2 YYNGEE. The CDR3 DNA is TGTGCCAGCAGCGTAGGTCCTACTAAGCAAGAGACCCAGTACTTC. The encoded protein is CASSVGPTKQETQYF. Full variable domain (rest looked up from reference TRBV9 and TRBJ2-5): DSGVTQTPKHLITATGQRVTLRCSPRSGDLSVYWYQQSLDQGLQFLIQYYNGEERAKGNILERFSAQQFPDLHSELNLSSLELGDSALYFCASSVGPTKQETQYFGPGTRLLVL.

This chain connects TRBV30 to TRBJ2-7; 13 nucleotides match TRBD2. The length of the CDR3 is 16 residues. With V trimmed by 1 base and J by 5 bases, 8 bases remained unmatched. Germline CDR1 reads GTSNPN; CDR2 reads SVGIG (reference sequence). CDR3 in DNA: TGTGCCTGGAGTGGCACTAGCGGGAGGGCCTTACACGAGCAGTACTTC. Its translation: CAWSGTSGRALHEQYF. Full variable domain (rest looked up from reference TRBV30 and TRBJ2-7): SQTIHQWPATLVQPVGSPLSLECTVEGTSNPNLYWYRQAAGRGLQLLFYSVGIGQISSEVPQNLSASRPQDRQFILSSKKLLLSDSGFYLCAWSGTSGRALHEQYFGPGTRLTVT.